Listed here is a single T cell receptor (beta chain). Its matching antigen is unknown. The time point: pretreatment peripheral blood. Germline CDR1 MDHEN, CDR2 SYDVKM. V lost 5 bases and J 13 bases, leaving 17 bases between the germline ends. The CDR3 length is 12 residues. The record originates from a study of PD-L1 blockade in urothelial cancer. Regarding the study as a whole: Durable benefit accompanied greater 3-week expansion of tumor-associated blood clones.

The assay was immunoSEQ multiplex PCR, and TCRdb's table has in-frame clones only and misses some. The sample includes 45,000 to 55,000 clones, 79% of them seen just once. The specimen comprised PBMCs, sampled around atezolizumab (anti-PD-L1) treatment. The source is an older man with urothelial cancer. The V call is TRBV28, the J call TRBJ1-1; D not resolved. The CDR3 DNA sequence: TGTGCCAGCAGTACGTGGACGCGAGAGGGTTTCTTT. Its translation: CASSTWTREGFF.